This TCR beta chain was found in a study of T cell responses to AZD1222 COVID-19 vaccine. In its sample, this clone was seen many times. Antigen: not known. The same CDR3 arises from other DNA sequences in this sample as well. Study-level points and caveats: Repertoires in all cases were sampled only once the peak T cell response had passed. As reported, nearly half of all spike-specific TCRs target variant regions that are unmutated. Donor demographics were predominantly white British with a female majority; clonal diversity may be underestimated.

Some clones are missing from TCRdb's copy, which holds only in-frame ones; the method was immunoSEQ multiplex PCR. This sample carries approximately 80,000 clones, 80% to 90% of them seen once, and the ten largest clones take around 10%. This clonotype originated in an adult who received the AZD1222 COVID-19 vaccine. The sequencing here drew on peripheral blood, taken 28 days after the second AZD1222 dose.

The CDR3 region is CASSRGGDTQYF. The DNA of the CDR3 is TGTGCCAGCAGTCGAGGGGGCGATACGCAGTATTTT. The rearrangement joins TRBV12-3 or TRBV12-4 to TRBJ2-3, with 7 positions matching TRBD1. The J segment lost 6 bases and the V segment lost 5 bases, leaving 2 bases of the junction unmatched. The CDR3 covers 12 residues.